This T cell receptor (beta chain) came from a study of PD-1 blockade in mismatch repair-deficient tumors. Findings and limits, study-wide: Tumor-resident clones, often absent from pretreatment blood, expanded after pembrolizumab and then contracted.

Per germline, CDR1 GTSNPN and CDR2 SVGIG (reference sequence). The CDR3 spans 14 residues. The V end lost 0 bases, the J end lost 7 bases, and 10 bases lay between the germline ends. Generated by immunoSEQ multiplex PCR, the TCRdb table keeps only in-frame clones and is missing some. The sample lists under 50,000 clones, roughly 84% occurring once. Turning to this clone: Its antigen is not identified.

All patients were mismatch repair deficient, assessed by either PCR or immunohistochemistry. The TCR-sequenced patients were a few responders to pembrolizumab. V is TRBV30 and J is TRBJ1-6; D is perhaps TRBD1 (5 bases). The sequencing used PBMCs, collected about 38 weeks after starting pembrolizumab. The TCR comes from an adult with mismatch repair-deficient cancer. CDR3 in amino acids: CAWSVRGFNSPLHF. DNA of the CDR3: TGTGCCTGGAGTGTCCGGGGGTTCAATTCACCCCTCCACTTT.